Listed below are T cell receptor beta chains from one sample, sequenced in a study of blood T cell repertoires in COVID-19. Clones were sequenced by immunoSEQ multiplex PCR, and TCRdb holds only the in-frame ones, with some missing. The sample shows 150,000 to 200,000 clones, roughly 89% of them seen only once. The source material was peripheral blood. The source of these receptors is a human donor in a cohort sampled during active COVID-19. Each CDR3 is given with its conserved first and last residue. A D gene is named only where the DNA matches it firmly. Expanded clones get a size class; other rows say once, few or many, or leave the size out.

j_call	d_call	v_call	clone_size	cdr3_length	cdr3_aa	cdr3_nt
TRBJ1-5	NA	TRBV28	NA	12	CASSFINQPQHF	TGTGCCAGCAGTTTCATTAATCAGCCCCAGCATTTT
TRBJ2-7	NA	TRBV7-3	NA	14	CASSLGGDKYEQYF	TGTGCCAGCAGCTTAGGCGGGGATAAATACGAGCAGTACTTC
TRBJ1-2	NA	TRBV30	NA	14	CAWSVPGEFYGYTF	TGTGCCTGGAGTGTACCCGGGGAATTCTATGGCTACACCTTC
TRBJ2-2	TRBD2	TRBV11-3	NA	16	CASSLAGLTKVGELFF	TGTGCCAGCAGCTTAGCGGGACTAACGAAGGTCGGGGAGCTGTTTTTT
TRBJ2-1	NA	TRBV7-3	few	16	CASSLSTGVSYNEQFF	TGTGCCAGCAGCTTAAGTACGGGAGTGAGCTACAATGAGCAGTTCTTC
TRBJ1-4	TRBD1	TRBV5-1	NA	14	CASSFGTVGEKLFF	TGCGCCAGCAGCTTCGGGACAGTGGGTGAAAAACTGTTTTTT
TRBJ1-2	NA	TRBV28	NA	12	CASSRQPSGYTF	TGTGCCAGCAGTCGCCAACCCAGTGGCTACACCTTC
TRBJ1-2	NA	TRBV29-1	NA	12	CSVERENYGYTF	TGCAGCGTTGAAAGAGAAAACTATGGCTACACCTTC
TRBJ1-4	TRBD1	TRBV5-1	NA	15	CASSLANRGEEKLFF	TGCGCCAGCAGCTTGGCCAACAGGGGGGAGGAAAAACTGTTTTTT
TRBJ2-3	TRBD2	TRBV7-9	NA	18	CASSLAPVGGARADTQYF	TGTGCCAGCAGCTTAGCGCCGGTCGGGGGGGCCCGGGCAGATACGCAGTATTTT
TRBJ2-5	TRBD2	TRBV18	NA	13	CASSVSGKETQYF	TGTGCCAGCTCAGTTAGCGGGAAAGAGACCCAGTACTTC
TRBJ2-1	TRBD1	TRBV24-1	NA	15	CATTRGTGPYNEQFF	TGTGCCACCACTAGAGGGACAGGGCCTTACAATGAGCAGTTCTTC
TRBJ1-1	TRBD1	TRBV25-1	NA	13	CASRDRVNTEAFF	TGTGCCAGCAGGGACAGGGTTAACACTGAAGCTTTCTTT
TRBJ2-2	NA	TRBV18	NA	14	CASSPRQSSGELFF	TGTGCCAGCTCACCCCGACAGAGCAGCGGGGAGCTGTTTTTT
TRBJ1-2	NA	TRBV10-3	NA	14	CAISVRGEGYGYTF	TGTGCCATCAGTGTGCGGGGAGAAGGCTATGGCTACACCTTC